This T cell receptor (beta chain) was found in a study of cytomegalovirus exposure and HLA in healthy donors. Overall study: Unique TCRs from HLA-typed donors, about 78 million of them, were held in an early data release.

V was cut by 3 bases and J by 5 bases, with 13 bases left in between. Germline V gives CDR1 SGHTA, CDR2 FQGTGA. The CDR3 runs 14 residues. The study, taken as a whole, reports: Reports credit the classifier with highly specific, highly sensitive diagnosis of cytomegalovirus status. Later analysis identified a missense DCLRE1C variant that was linked to TCR beta V- and J-gene trimming.

On this clone itself: As yet, its antigen is unknown.

Use of 60 Vbeta and 13 Jbeta primers characterized the PCR. The method was immunoSEQ multiplex PCR; TCRdb's version includes in-frame clones alone and lacks a portion of them. The data hold 95,000 to 150,000 clones, with 83% observed a single time. The source is a woman between 35 and 50 years old in good health and CMV-seropositive. The material sequenced was PBMCs. This chain joins TRBV7-3 and TRBJ1-1, with D perhaps matching TRBD1 (6 bases). This CDR3 reads CASSLRGGGTEAFF. In DNA form, the CDR3 reads TGTGCCAGCAGCTTGAGGGGGGGCGGGACTGAAGCTTTCTTT.